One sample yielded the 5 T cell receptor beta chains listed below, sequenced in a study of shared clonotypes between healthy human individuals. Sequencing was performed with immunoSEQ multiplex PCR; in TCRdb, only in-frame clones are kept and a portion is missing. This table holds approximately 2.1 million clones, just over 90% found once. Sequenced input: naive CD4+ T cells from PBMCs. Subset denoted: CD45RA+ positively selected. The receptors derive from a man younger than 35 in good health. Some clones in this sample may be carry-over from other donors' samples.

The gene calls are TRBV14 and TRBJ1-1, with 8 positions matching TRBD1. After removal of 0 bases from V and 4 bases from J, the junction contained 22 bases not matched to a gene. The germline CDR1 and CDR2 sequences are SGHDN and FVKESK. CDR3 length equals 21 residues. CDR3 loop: CASSQDLTVLHRQGAFTEAFF. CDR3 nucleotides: TGTGCCAGCAGCCAAGATTTAACGGTCCTTCATCGCCAGGGGGCTTTCACTGAAGCTTTCTTT.

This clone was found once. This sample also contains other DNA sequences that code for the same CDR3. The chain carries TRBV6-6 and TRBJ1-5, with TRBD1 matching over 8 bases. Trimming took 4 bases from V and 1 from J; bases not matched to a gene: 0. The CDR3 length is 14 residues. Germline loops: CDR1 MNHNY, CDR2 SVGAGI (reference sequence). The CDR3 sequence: CASSWTGSNQPQHF. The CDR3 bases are TGTGCCAGCAGTTGGACAGGGAGCAATCAGCCCCAGCATTTT.

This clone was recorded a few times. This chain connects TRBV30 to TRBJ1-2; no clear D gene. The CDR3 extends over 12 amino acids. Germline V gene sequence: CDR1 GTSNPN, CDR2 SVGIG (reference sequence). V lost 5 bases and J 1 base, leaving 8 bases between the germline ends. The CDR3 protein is CAWGQVNYGYTF. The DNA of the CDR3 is TGTGCCTGGGGTCAGGTTAACTATGGCTACACCTTC.

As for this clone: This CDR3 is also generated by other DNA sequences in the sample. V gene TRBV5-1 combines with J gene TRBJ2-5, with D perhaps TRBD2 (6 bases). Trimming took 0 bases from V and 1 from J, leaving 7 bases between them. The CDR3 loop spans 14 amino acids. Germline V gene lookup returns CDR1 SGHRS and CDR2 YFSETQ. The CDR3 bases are TGCGCCAGCAGCTTGGGTAGCGGCCAAGAGACCCAGTACTTC. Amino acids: CASSLGSGQETQYF.

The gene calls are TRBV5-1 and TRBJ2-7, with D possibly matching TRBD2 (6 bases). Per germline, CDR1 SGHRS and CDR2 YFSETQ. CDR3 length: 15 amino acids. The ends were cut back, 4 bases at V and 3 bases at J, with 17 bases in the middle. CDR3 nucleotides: TGCGCCAGCAGCCTTTGGGGACCGCGGGACTACGAGCAGTACTTC. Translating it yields CASSLWGPRDYEQYF.